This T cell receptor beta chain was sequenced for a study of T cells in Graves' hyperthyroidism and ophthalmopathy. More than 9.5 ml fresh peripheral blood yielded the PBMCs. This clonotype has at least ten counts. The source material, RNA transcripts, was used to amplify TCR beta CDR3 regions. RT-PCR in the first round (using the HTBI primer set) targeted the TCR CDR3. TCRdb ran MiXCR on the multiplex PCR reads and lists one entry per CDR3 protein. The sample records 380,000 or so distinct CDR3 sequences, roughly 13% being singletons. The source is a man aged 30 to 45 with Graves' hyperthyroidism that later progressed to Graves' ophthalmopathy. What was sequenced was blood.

CDR3: CASSSRDRPTYEQYF. The CDR3 DNA sequence: TGTGCCAGCAGCTCCCGGGACAGGCCCACCTACGAGCAGTACTTC. The chain has TRBV11-3 and TRBJ2-7; 8 bases are shared with TRBD1. From germline, CDR1 is SGHNT and CDR2 YENEEA. The ends lost 4 bases at V and 2 bases at J; junction bases unmatched: 7. CDR3 length: 15 amino acids.